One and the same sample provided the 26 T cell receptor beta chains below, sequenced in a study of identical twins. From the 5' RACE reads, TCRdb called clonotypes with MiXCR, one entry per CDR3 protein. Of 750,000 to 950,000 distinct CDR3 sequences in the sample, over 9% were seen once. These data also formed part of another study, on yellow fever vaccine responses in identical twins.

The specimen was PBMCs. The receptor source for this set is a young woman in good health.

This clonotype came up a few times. The chain's CDR3 is CASSLSRDLNNEQFF. The CDR3 nucleotides are TGTGCCAGCAGCTTATCACGGGACTTAAACAATGAGCAGTTCTTC. The chain has TRBV7-2 and TRBJ2-1, with D possibly being TRBD2 (6 bases). Germline V gene data show CDR1 as SGHTA and CDR2 as FQGNSA. The V end lost 2 bases, the J end lost 5 bases, and 13 bases lay between the germline ends. CDR3 length: 15 residues. The full variable domain, completed using reference TRBV7-2 and TRBJ2-1, is GAGVSQSPSNKVTEKGKDVELRCDPISGHTALYWYRQSLGQGLEFLIYFQGNSAPDKSGLPSDRFSAERTGGSVSTLTIQRTQQEDSAVYLCASSLSRDLNNEQFFGPGTRLTVL.

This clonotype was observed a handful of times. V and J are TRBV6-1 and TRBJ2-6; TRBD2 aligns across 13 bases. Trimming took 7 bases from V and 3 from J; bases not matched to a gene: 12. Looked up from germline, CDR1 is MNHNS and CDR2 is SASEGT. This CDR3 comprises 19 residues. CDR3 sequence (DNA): TGTGCCAGCACCTCAGGTCCGGGACTAGCGGGAAGTGGGGCCAACGTCCTGACTTTC. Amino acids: CASTSGPGLAGSGANVLTF.

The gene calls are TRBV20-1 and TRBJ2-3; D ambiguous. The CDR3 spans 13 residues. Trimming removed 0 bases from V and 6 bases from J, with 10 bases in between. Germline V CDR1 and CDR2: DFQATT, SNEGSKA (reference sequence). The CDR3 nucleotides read TGCAGTGCTAGAGATGGACCCCCGGATACGCAGTATTTT. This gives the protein CSARDGPPDTQYF.

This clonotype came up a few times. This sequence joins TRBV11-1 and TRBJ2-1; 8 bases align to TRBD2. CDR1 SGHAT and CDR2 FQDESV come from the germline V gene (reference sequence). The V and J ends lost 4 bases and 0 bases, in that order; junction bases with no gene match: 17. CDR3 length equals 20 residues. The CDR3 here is CASSSSAGGGAQSSYNEQFF. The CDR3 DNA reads TGTGCCAGCAGCTCGTCCGCGGGGGGCGGGGCCCAAAGCTCCTACAATGAGCAGTTCTTC.

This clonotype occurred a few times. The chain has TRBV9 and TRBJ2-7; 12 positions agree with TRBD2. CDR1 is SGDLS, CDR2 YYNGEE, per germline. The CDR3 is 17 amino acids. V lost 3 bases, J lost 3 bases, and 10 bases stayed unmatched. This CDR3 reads CASSAYPTSGRNYEQYF. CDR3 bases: TGTGCCAGCAGCGCGTATCCCACTAGCGGGAGGAACTACGAGCAGTACTTC.

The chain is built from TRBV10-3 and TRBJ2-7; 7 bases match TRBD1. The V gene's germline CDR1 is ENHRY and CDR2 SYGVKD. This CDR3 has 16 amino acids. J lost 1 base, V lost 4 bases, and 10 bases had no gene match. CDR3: CAISAELTGRSYEQYF. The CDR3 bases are TGTGCCATCAGTGCCGAACTGACAGGGCGTTCCTACGAGCAGTACTTC.

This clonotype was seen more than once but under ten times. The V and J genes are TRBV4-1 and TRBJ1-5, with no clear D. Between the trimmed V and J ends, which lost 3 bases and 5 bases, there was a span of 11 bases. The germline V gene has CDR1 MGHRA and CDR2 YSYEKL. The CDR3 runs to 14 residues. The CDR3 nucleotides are TGCGCCAGCAGCCACCCATCGGGTGATCAGCCCCAGCATTTT. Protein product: CASSHPSGDQPQHF.

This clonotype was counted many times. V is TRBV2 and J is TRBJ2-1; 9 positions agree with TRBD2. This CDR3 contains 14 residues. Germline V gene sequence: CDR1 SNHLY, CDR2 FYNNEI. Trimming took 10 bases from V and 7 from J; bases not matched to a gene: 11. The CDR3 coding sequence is TGTGCCAATGGGGCGACTAGCGGAAATAATGAGCAGTTCTTC. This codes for CANGATSGNNEQFF.

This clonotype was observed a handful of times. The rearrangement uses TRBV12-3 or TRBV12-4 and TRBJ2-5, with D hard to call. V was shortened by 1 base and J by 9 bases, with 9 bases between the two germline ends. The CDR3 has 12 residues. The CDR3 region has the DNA TGTGCCAGCAGTTTAGGTGGAGTGGCCCAGTACTTC. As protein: CASSLGGVAQYF.

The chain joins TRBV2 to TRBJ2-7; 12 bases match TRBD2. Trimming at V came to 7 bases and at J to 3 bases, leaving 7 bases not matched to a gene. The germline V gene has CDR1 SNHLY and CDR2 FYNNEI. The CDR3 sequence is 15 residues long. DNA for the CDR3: TGTGCCAGCACCCGGCCGACTAGCGGGAGCTACGAGCAGTACTTC. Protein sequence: CASTRPTSGSYEQYF.

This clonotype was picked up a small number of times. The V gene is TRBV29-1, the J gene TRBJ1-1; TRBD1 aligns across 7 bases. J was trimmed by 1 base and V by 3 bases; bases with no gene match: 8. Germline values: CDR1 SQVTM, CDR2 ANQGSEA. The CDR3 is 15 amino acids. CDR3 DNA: TGCAGCGTTGAGGGCAGGGGGGAGCGGAACACTGAAGCTTTCTTT. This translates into CSVEGRGERNTEAFF.

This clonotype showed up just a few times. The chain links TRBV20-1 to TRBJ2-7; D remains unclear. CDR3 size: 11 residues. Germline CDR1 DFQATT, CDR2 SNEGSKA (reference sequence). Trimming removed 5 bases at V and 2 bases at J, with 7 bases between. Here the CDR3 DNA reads TGCAGTGCTGCAGATCCCTACGAGCAGTACTTC. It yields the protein CSAADPYEQYF.

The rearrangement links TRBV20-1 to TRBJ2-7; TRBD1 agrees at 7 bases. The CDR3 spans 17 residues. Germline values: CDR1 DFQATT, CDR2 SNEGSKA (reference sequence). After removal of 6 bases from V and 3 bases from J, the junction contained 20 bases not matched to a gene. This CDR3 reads CSATGANWVEGSYEQYF. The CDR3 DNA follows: TGCAGTGCAACAGGGGCGAATTGGGTCGAGGGGAGCTACGAGCAGTACTTC.

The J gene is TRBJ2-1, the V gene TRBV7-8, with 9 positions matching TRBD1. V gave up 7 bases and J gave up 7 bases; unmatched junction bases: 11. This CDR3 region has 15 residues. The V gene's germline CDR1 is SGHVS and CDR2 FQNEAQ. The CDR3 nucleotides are TGTGCCAGCACGGGCGTGGGACAGGGATCAAATGAGCAGTTCTTC. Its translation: CASTGVGQGSNEQFF.

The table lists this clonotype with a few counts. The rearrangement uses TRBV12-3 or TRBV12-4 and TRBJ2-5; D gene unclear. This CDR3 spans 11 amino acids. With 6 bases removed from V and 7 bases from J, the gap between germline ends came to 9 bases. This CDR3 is CASRVARTQYF. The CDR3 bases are TGTGCCAGCAGGGTGGCCAGGACCCAGTACTTC.

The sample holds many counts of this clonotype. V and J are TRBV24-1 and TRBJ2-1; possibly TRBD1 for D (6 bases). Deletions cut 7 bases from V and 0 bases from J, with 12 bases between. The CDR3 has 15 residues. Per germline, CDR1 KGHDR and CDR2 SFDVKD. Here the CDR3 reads CATRAQGSSYNEQFF. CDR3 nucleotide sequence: TGTGCCACCAGGGCCCAGGGGAGCTCCTACAATGAGCAGTTCTTC.

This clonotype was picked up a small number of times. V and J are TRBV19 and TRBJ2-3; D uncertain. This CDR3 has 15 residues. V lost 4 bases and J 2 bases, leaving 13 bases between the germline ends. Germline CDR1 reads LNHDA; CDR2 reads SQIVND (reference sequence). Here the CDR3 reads CASSKTGITTDTQYF. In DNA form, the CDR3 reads TGTGCCAGTAGTAAGACTGGAATCACCACAGATACGCAGTATTTT.

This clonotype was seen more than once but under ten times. The CDR3 nucleotides are TGTGCCAGCAGCTTATACAGTCAAGAGACCCAGTACTTC. Translating gives CASSLYSQETQYF. This chain joins TRBV7-9 and TRBJ2-5; D is uncertain. CDR3 length: 13 residues. From germline, CDR1 is SEHNR and CDR2 FQNEAQ (reference sequence). V was trimmed by 2 bases and J by 2 bases, leaving 6 bases between them.

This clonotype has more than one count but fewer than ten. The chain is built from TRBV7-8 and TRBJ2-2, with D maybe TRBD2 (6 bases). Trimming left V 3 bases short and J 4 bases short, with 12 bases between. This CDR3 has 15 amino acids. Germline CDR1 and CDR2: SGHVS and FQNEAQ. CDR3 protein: CASSFGQGLTGELFF. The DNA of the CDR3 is TGTGCCAGCAGCTTCGGTCAGGGACTCACCGGGGAGCTGTTTTTT.

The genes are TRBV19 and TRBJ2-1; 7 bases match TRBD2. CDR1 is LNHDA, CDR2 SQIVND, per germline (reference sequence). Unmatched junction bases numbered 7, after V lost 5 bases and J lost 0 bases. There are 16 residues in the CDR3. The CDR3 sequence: CASSASTSSSYNEQFF. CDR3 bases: TGTGCCAGTAGTGCCTCGACTAGCAGCTCCTACAATGAGCAGTTCTTC.

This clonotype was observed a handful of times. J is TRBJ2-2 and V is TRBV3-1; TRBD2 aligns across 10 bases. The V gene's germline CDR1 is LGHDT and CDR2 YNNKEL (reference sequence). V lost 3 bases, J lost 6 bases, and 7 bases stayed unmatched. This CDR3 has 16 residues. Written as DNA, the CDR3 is TGTGCCAGCAGCCAGGCTAGCGGGGGCCTCGCCGGGGAGCTGTTTTTT. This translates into CASSQASGGLAGELFF. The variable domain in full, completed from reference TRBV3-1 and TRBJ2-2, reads DTAVSQTPKYLVTQMGNDKSIKCEQNLGHDTMYWYKQDSKKFLKIMFSYNNKELIINETVPNRFSPKSPDKAHLNLHINSLELGDSAVYFCASSQASGGLAGELFFGEGSRLTVL.

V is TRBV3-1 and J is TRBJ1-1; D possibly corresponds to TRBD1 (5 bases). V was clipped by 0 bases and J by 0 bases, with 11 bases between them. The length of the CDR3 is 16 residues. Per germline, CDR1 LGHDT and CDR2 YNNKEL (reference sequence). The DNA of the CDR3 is TGTGCCAGCAGCCAAGAATTTGGGGACGTGAACACTGAAGCTTTCTTT. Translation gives CASSQEFGDVNTEAFF.

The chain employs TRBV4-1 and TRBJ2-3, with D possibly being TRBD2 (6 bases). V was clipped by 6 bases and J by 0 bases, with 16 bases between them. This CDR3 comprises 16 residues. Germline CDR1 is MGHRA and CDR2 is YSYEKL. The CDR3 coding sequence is TGCGCCAGCAGGGACGGAGCGGGTCTTAGCACAGATACGCAGTATTTT. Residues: CASRDGAGLSTDTQYF.

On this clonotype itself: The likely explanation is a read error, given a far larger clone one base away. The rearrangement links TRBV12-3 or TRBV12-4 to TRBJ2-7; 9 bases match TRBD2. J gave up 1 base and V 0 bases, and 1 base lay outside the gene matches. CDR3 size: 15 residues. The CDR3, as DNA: TGTGCCAGCAGTTTAGCTAGCGGGAGATCCTACGAGCAGTACTTC. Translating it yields CASSLASGRSYEQYF.

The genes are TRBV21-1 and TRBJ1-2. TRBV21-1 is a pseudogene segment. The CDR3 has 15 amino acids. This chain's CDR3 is CASSRSRVGGYGYTF. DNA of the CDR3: TGTGCCAGCAGCAGGAGCAGGGTTGGAGGGTATGGCTACACCTTC.

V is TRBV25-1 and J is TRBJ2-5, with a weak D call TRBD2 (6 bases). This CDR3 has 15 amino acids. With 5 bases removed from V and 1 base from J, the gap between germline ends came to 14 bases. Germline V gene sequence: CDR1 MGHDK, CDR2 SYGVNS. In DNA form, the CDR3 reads TGTGCCAGCAGTCGAATTAGCGGACTCCAAGAGACCCAGTACTTC. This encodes CASSRISGLQETQYF.